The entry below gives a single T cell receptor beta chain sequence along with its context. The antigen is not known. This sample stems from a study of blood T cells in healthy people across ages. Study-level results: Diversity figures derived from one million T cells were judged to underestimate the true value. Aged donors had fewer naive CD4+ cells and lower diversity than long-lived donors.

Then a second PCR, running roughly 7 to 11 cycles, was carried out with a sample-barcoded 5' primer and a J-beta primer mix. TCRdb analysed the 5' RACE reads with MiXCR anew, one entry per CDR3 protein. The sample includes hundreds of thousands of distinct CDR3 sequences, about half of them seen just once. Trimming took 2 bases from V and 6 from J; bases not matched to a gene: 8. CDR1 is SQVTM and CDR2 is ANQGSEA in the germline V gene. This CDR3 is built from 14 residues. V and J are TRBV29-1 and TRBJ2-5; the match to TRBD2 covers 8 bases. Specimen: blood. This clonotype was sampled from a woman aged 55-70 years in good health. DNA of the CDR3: TGCAGCGTTGAAACCCGGGGGGGGAGAAAGACCCAGTACTTC. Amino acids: CSVETRGGRKTQYF.